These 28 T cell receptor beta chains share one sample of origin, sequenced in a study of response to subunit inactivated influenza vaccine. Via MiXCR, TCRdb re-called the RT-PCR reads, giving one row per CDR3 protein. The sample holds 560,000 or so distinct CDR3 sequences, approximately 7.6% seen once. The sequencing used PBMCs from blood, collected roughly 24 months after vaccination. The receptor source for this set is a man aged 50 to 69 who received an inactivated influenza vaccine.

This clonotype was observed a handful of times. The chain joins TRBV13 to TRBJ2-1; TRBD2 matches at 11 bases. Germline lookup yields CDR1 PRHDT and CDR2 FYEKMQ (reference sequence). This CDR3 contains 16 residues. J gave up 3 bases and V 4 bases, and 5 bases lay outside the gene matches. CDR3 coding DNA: TGTGCCAGCAGCTACCTAGGACTAGCGGGCTACAATGAGCAGTTCTTC. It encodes CASSYLGLAGYNEQFF.

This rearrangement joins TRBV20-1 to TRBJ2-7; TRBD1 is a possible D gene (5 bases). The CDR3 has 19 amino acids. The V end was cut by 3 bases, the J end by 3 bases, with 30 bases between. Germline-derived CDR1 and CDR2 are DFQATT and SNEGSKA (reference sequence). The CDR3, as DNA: TGCAGTGCTAGCCCTCATTCAGGACGTGGACACCGACTCTACTACGAGCAGTACTTC. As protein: CSASPHSGRGHRLYYEQYF.

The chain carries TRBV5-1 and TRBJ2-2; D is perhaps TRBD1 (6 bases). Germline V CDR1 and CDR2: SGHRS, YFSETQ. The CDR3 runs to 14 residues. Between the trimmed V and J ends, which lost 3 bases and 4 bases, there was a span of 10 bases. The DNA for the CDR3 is TGCGCCAGCAGCTACGGACAGTCCACCGGGGAGCTGTTTTTT. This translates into CASSYGQSTGELFF.

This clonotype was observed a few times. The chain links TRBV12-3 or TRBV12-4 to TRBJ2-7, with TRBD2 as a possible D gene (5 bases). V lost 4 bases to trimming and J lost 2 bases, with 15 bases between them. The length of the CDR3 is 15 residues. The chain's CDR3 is CASSSPSTGTYEQYF. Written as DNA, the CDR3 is TGTGCCAGCAGTTCACCATCGACGGGGACCTACGAGCAGTACTTC.

This CDR3 is CASRSPSQGTFGNQPQHF. In DNA form, the CDR3 reads TGTGCCAGCAGGAGCCCATCACAGGGTACATTCGGCAATCAGCCCCAGCATTTT. This chain uses TRBV6-2 or TRBV6-3 with TRBJ1-5, with a possible D match to TRBD1 (6 bases). The CDR3 sequence is 18 residues long. Germline CDR1 reads MNHEY; CDR2 reads SVGEGT. V lost 6 bases to trimming and J lost 2 bases, with 23 bases between them.

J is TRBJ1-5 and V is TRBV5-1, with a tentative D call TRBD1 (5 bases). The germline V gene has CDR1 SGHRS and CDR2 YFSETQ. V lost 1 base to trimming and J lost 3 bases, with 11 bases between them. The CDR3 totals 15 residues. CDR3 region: CASSLTGVNNQPQHF. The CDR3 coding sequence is TGCGCCAGCAGCTTGACGGGGGTGAACAATCAGCCCCAGCATTTT.

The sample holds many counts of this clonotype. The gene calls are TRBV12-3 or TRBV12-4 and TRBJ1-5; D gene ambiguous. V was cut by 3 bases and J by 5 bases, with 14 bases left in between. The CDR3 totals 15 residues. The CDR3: CASSLRGIGYQPQHF. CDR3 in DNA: TGTGCCAGCAGTTTGAGAGGGATCGGGTATCAGCCCCAGCATTTT.

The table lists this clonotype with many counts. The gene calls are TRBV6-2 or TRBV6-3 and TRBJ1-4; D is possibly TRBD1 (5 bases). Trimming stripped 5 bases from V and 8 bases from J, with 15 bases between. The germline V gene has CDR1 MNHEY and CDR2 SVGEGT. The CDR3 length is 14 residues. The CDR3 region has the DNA TGTGCCAGCAGTCACCGGGACCATAAGGAAAAACTGTTTTTT. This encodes CASSHRDHKEKLFF.

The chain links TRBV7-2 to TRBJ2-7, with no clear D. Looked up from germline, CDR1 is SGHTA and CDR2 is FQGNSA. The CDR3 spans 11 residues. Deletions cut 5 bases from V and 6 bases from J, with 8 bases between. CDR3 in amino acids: CASSPAVEQYF. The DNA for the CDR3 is TGTGCCAGCAGCCCCGCGGTCGAGCAGTACTTC.

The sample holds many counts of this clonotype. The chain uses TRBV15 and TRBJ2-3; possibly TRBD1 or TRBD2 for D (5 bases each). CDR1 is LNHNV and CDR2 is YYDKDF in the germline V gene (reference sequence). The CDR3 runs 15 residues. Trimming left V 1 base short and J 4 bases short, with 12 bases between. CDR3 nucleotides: TGTGCCACCAGCAGAGCGGGCCAGGGAGCAGATACGCAGTATTTT. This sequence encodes CATSRAGQGADTQYF.

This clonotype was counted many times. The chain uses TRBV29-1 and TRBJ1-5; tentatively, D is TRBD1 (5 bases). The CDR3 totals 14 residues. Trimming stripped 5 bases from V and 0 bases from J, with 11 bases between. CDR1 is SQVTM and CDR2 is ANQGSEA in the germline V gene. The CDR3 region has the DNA TGCAGCGTTCGCGACAGTTATAGCAATCAGCCCCAGCATTTT. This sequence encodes CSVRDSYSNQPQHF.

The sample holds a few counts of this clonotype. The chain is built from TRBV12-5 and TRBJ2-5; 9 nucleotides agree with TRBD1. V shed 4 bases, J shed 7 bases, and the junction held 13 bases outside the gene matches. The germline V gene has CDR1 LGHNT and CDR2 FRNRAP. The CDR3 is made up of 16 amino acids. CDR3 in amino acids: CASGWKQGARSGTQYF. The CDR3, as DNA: TGTGCTAGTGGTTGGAAACAGGGGGCGCGTTCGGGGACCCAGTACTTC.

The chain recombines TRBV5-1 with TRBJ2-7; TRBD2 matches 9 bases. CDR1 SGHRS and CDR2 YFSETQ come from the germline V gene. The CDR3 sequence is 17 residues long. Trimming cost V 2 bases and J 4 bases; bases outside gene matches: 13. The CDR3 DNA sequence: TGCGCCAGCAGCTTAGGGGACGACAGACTAGCGGCATACGAGCAGTACTTC. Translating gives CASSLGDDRLAAYEQYF.

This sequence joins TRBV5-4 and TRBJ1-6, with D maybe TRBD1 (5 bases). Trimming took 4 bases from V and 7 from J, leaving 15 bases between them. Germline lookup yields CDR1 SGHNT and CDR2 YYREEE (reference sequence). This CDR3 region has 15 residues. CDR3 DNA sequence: TGTGCCAGCAGCGTCGGAGGGGCAGCGAATTCACCCCTCCACTTT. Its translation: CASSVGGAANSPLHF.

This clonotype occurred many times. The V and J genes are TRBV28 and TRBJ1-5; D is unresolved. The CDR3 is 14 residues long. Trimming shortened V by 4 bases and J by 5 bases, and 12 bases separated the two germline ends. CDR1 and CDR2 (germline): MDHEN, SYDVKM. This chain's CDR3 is CASSSPPGDQPQHF. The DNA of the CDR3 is TGTGCCAGCAGTTCGCCCCCTGGTGATCAGCCCCAGCATTTT.

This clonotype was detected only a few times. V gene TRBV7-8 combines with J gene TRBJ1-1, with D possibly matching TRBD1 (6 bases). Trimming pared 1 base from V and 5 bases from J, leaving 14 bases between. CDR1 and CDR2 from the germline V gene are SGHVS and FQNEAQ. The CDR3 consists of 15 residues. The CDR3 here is CASSLEGGRATEAFF. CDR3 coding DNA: TGTGCCAGCAGCTTAGAGGGGGGCAGGGCGACTGAAGCTTTCTTT. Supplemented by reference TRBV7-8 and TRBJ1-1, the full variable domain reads GAGVSQSPRYKVAKRGQDVALRCDPISGHVSLFWYQQALGQGPEFLTYFQNEAQLDKSGLPSDRFFAERPEGSVSTLKIQRTQQEDSAVYLCASSLEGGRATEAFFGQGTRLTVV.

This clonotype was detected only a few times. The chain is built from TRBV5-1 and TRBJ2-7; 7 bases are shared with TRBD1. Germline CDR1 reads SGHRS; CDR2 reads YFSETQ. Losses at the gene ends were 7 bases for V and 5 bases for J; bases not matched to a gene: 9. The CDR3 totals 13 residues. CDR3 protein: CASRQGNLHEQYF. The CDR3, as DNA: TGCGCCAGCCGACAGGGAAACCTCCACGAGCAGTACTTC.

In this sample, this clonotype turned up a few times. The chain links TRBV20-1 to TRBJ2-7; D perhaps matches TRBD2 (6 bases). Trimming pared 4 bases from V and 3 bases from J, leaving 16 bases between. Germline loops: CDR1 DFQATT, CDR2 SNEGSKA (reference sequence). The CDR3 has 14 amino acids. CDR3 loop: CSATPGSGLYEQYF. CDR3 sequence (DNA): TGCAGTGCTACCCCGGGTAGCGGCCTCTACGAGCAGTACTTC.

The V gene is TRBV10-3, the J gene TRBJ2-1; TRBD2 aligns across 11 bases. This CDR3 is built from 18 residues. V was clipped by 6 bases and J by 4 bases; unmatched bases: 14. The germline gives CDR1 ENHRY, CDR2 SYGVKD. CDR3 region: CAISSLRLGLADYNEQFF. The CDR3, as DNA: TGTGCCATCAGCTCTCTTAGACTGGGACTAGCGGATTACAATGAGCAGTTCTTC.

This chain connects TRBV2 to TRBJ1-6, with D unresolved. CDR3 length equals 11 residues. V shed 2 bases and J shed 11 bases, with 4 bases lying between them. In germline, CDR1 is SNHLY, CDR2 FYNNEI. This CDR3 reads CASSETAPLHF. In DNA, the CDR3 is TGTGCCAGCAGTGAAACGGCACCCCTCCACTTT.

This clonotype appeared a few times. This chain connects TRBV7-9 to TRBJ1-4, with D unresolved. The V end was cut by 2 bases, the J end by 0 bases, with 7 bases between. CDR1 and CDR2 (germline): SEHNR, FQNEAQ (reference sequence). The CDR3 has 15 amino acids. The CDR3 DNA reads TGTGCCAGCAGCTTAACCGCTGCAACTAATGAAAAACTGTTTTTT. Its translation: CASSLTAATNEKLFF.

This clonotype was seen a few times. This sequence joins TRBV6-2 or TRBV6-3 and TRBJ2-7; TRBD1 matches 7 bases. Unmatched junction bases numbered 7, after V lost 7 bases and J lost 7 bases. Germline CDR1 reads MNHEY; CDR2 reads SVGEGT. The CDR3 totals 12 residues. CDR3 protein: CASNGQVWEQYF. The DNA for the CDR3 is TGTGCCAGCAATGGACAGGTTTGGGAGCAGTACTTC.

The CDR3 region is CASSSYGDQPQHF. In nucleotides, the CDR3 is TGCGCCAGCAGCTCCTATGGGGATCAGCCCCAGCATTTT. The J gene is TRBJ1-5, the V gene TRBV5-1; D is ambiguous. This CDR3 comprises 13 residues. The V end was cut by 3 bases, the J end by 5 bases, with 9 bases between. CDR1 SGHRS and CDR2 YFSETQ come from the germline V gene.

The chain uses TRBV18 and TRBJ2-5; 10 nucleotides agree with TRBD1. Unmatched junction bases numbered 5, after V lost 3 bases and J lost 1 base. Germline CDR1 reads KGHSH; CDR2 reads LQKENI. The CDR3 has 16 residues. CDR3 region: CASSPRDRGVQETQYF. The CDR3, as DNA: TGTGCCAGCTCACCTCGGGACAGGGGCGTCCAAGAGACCCAGTACTTC.

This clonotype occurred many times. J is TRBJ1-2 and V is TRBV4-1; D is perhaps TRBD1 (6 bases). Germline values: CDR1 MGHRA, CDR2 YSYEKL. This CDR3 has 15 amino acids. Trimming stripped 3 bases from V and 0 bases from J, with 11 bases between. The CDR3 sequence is CASSHLTGANYGYTF. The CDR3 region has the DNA TGCGCCAGCAGCCATTTGACAGGAGCTAACTATGGCTACACCTTC.

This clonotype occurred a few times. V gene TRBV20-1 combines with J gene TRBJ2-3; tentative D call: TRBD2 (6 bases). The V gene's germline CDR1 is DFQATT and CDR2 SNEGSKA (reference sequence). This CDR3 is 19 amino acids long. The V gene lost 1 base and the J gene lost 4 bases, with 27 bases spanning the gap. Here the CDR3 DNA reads TGCAGTGCTAGAGGGCCTTTCCCCCGGGGTAGCGGTCGGCCAGATACGCAGTATTTT. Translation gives CSARGPFPRGSGRPDTQYF.

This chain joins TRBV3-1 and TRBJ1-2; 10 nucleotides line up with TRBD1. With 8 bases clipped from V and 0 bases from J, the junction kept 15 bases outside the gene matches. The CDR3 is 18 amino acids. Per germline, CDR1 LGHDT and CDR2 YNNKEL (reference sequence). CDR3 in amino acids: CASGFSGTGVPSNYGYTF. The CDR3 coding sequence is TGTGCCAGCGGGTTCTCCGGGACAGGGGTCCCCTCTAACTATGGCTACACCTTC.

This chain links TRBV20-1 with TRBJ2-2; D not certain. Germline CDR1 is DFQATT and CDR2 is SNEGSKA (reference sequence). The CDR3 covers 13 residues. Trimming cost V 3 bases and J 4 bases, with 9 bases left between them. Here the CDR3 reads CSASAGSTGELFF. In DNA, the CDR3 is TGCAGTGCTAGCGCCGGCAGCACCGGGGAGCTGTTTTTT.